The T cell receptor (beta chain) under discussion was sequenced for a study of shared clonotypes between healthy human individuals. The wider study: Researchers drew samples from two women and a few men aged 18 to 49. Study conclusions and caveats: Generation of non-shared clonotypes was less probable than generation of clonotypes shared by all four donors. How much donors shared clonotypes was expected to be affected by sequencing depth.

The naive CD8 population came from CD45RO-negative cells selected for CCR7, without terminally differentiated effector memory CD45RA+ cells. In the sorted-subset replicate PCRs, 200 ng DNA, around 30,000 T cell genomes, was used. Profiled with immunoSEQ multiplex PCR; TCRdb holds only in-frame clones, not every one. The table has about 2.1 million clones, just over 90% seen once. Comment on this clone: Its cognate antigen is unknown.

Sequencing input: naive CD8+ T cells from PBMCs. The source of this sequence is a man younger than 30 in good health. Some clones in this sample may be carry-over from other donors' samples.

The CDR3 loop is CASTRGDEQYF. CDR3 coding DNA: TGTGCCAGCACCAGGGGGGACGAGCAGTACTTC. The rearrangement links TRBV11-2 to TRBJ2-7; tentatively, D is TRBD1 (7 bases). The V end lost 7 bases, the J end lost 5 bases, and 9 bases lay between the germline ends. Germline lookup yields CDR1 SGHAT and CDR2 FQNNGV. CDR3 size: 11 residues.